This T cell receptor beta chain was documented in a study of STAT5B mutations in CD4+ large granular lymphocyte leukemia. V was cut by 0 bases and J by 15 bases, with 15 bases left in between. This CDR3 comprises 12 residues. Germline V gives CDR1 GTSNPN, CDR2 SVGIG (reference sequence). Some clones are missing from TCRdb's copy, which holds only in-frame ones; the method was immunoSEQ multiplex PCR. The table includes some 30,000 clones, 78% detected once. As to this clone: Its matching antigen is unknown.

Findings of the study overall: 8/27 top patient clones versus 2/35 control clones were TRBV06-family. No patients shared main leukemic clonotypes, though roughly 27% appeared at low frequency elsewhere.

The rearrangement links TRBV30 to TRBJ2-1; a weak D match, TRBD2 (6 bases). The source of this sequence is a human donor in good health. The sample taken for sequencing was CD4+ T cells from blood buffy coats. The CDR3 region is CAWSVSLAGGFF. CDR3 bases: TGTGCCTGGAGTGTATCACTAGCTGGAGGGTTCTTC.